Following are 12 T cell receptor beta chains from one sample sequenced in a study of T cells in Graves' hyperthyroidism and ophthalmopathy. Amplification targeted TCR beta CDR3 regions from RNA transcripts. A first-round RT-PCR of the TCR CDR3 used the HTBI primer set. MiXCR, applied by TCRdb to the multiplex PCR reads, yields one record per CDR3 protein. The table shows hundreds of thousands of distinct CDR3 sequences, with roughly 14% occurring only once. Sequencing was done on a sample of blood. These TCRs come from a woman aged 45-59 years with Graves' ophthalmopathy.

In its sample, this clonotype was seen many times. J is TRBJ2-1 and V is TRBV12-3 or TRBV12-4; unclear D gene. V was pared by 1 base and J by 9 bases, with 7 bases between. The length of the CDR3 is 12 residues. In DNA form, the CDR3 reads TGTGCCAGCAGTTTAGGGGCCCGTGAGCAGTTCTTC. Its translation is CASSLGAREQFF.

For this clonotype: With a much larger clone just one base away, this may be a read error. The rearrangement uses TRBV11-3 and TRBJ2-2; D may be TRBD1 or TRBD2 (5 bases each). Germline CDR1 reads SGHNT; CDR2 reads YENEEA. The CDR3 loop spans 13 amino acids. The CDR3 region is CASDQGDTGKLFF. The CDR3 DNA follows: TGTGCCAGCGACCAGGGAGATACCGGGAAGCTGTTTTTT.

Remarks on this clonotype: This may be a read error, as it is one base from a much larger clone. No conserved phenylalanine or tryptophan is present at the end of the CDR3, so a read error is the likely explanation. CDR3 bases: TGTGCCAGCAGTCCCGACAGTAACACTGAAGCTTTCTCT. It codes for CASSPDSNTEAFS. V is TRBV11-3 and J is TRBJ1-1; perhaps TRBD1 as D (5 bases). V lost 6 bases, J lost 2 bases, and 10 bases lay in between. The germline CDR1 and CDR2 sequences are SGHNT and YENEEA. CDR3 size: 13 residues.

The CDR3 reads CASSIRDSHTPYGYTF. The CDR3, as DNA: TGTGCCAGTAGTATTCGGGACAGCCATACCCCATATGGCTACACCTTC. This chain uses TRBV19 with TRBJ1-2, with 7 bases fitting TRBD1. Germline loops: CDR1 LNHDA, CDR2 SQIVND (reference sequence). The CDR3 is 16 residues long. The trim removed 3 bases at V and 5 bases at J, leaving 12 bases unmatched.

The CDR3 loop reads CATSKEKGGDTQYF. CDR3 bases: TGTGCCACCAGCAAGGAAAAGGGTGGAGATACGCAGTATTTT. The chain joins TRBV15 to TRBJ2-3; D unclear. CDR3 length equals 14 residues. The germline CDR1 and CDR2 sequences are LNHNV and YYDKDF (reference sequence). V was pared by 4 bases and J by 5 bases, with 13 bases between. Based on the CDR3 plus reference TRBV15 and TRBJ2-3, the full variable domain is DAMVIQNPRYQVTQFGKPVTLSCSQTLNHNVMYWYQQKSSQAPKLLFHYYDKDFNNEADTPDNFQSRRPNTSFCFLDIRSPGLGDTAMYLCATSKEKGGDTQYFGPGTRLTVL.

This sequence joins TRBV4-3 and TRBJ2-3, with D possibly being TRBD1 or TRBD2 (5 bases each). Looked up from germline, CDR1 is LGHNA and CDR2 is YSLEER. This CDR3 spans 16 amino acids. Trimming cost V 0 bases and J 2 bases, with 12 bases left between them. The CDR3 bases are TGCGCCAGCAGCCAAGATCTCCCAGGGACCACAGATACGCAGTATTTT. Amino acid sequence: CASSQDLPGTTDTQYF.

The table lists this clonotype with a few counts. CDR3 in amino acids: CASQEREDRLTGELFF. The CDR3 coding sequence is TGTGCCAGTCAGGAGCGGGAGGATCGTTTGACCGGGGAGCTGTTTTTT. The chain joins TRBV19 to TRBJ2-2; 9 bases align to TRBD2. The junction had 12 bases not matched to a gene; V was cut back by 8 bases and J by 5 bases. Germline assignment: CDR1 LNHDA and CDR2 SQIVND (reference sequence). This CDR3 has 16 amino acids.

This clonotype occurred many times. The chain is built from TRBV4-3 and TRBJ2-7, with TRBD1 matching 9 bases. The CDR3 runs 16 residues. Germline assignment: CDR1 LGHNA and CDR2 YSLEER. Unmatched junction bases numbered 7, after V lost 1 base and J lost 3 bases. For the CDR3, the DNA is TGCGCCAGCAGCCAAGGGGAAGGGACAGGGTTCTACGAGCAGTACTTC. It translates to CASSQGEGTGFYEQYF.

This clonotype has only a few counts. The chain uses TRBV5-1 and TRBJ2-1; D might be TRBD2 (5 bases). Trimming removed 0 bases from V and 7 bases from J, with 11 bases in between. In germline, CDR1 is SGHRS, CDR2 YFSETQ. This CDR3 contains 14 residues. The CDR3, as DNA: TGCGCCAGCAGCTTGGGCGGGCAGTGGAATGAGCAGTTCTTC. This translates into CASSLGGQWNEQFF.

As for this clonotype: With a much larger clone just one base away, this may be a read error. The chain employs TRBV12-3 or TRBV12-4 and TRBJ2-2; D might be TRBD1 or TRBD2, each matching 6 bases. The V end lost 6 bases, the J end lost 5 bases, and 16 bases lay between the germline ends. The CDR3 consists of 15 residues. The CDR3 protein is CASSDPKGGTGELFF. The CDR3 nucleotides are TGTGCCAGCAGCGACCCTAAGGGGGGTACCGGGGAGCTGTTTTTT.

This clonotype has a handful of counts. The genes are TRBV20-1 and TRBJ2-3, with 7 bases lining up with TRBD2. This CDR3 has 15 residues. Trimming removed 2 bases from V and 3 bases from J; junction bases left unmatched: 8. Looked up from germline, CDR1 is DFQATT and CDR2 is SNEGSKA (reference sequence). DNA for the CDR3: TGCAGTGCTAGAACCTTGGGGGGGGGGACAGATACGCAGTATTTT. This encodes CSARTLGGGTDTQYF.

This clonotype has only a few counts. The chain has TRBV7-3 and TRBJ1-1; D not resolved. Germline assignment: CDR1 SGHTA and CDR2 FQGTGA. Trimming removed 5 bases at V and 5 bases at J, with 15 bases between. This CDR3 has 14 amino acids. The DNA of the CDR3 is TGTGCCAGCAGCCCTAGCCGATTGGGGACTGAAGCTTTCTTT. This sequence encodes CASSPSRLGTEAFF.